The 9 T cell receptor beta chains below come from one sample, sequenced in a study of T cells in Graves' hyperthyroidism and ophthalmopathy. TCR beta CDR3 regions were amplified from RNA transcripts. Primed by the HTBI set, a first-round RT-PCR was run on the TCR CDR3. TCRdb reprocessed the multiplex PCR reads via MiXCR and lists one record per CDR3 protein. Among about 270,000 distinct CDR3 sequences listed, over 12% were seen once. Sequencing was carried out using blood. The source of these receptors is a woman aged 50 to 60 with Graves' hyperthyroidism that later progressed to Graves' ophthalmopathy.

This clonotype was counted at least ten times. The gene calls are TRBV24-1 and TRBJ2-1, with a weak D call TRBD2 (5 bases). The CDR3 length is 16 residues. Germline loops: CDR1 KGHDR, CDR2 SFDVKD. Trimming removed 1 base at V and 6 bases at J, with 15 bases between. CDR3 protein: CATSDLGQEAPNEQFF. CDR3 in DNA: TGTGCCACCAGTGATTTAGGTCAGGAGGCCCCCAATGAGCAGTTCTTC.

Ten or more counts support this clonotype. This chain uses TRBV3-1 with TRBJ1-2, with D possibly being TRBD1 (5 bases). There are 13 residues in the CDR3. Germline loops: CDR1 LGHDT, CDR2 YNNKEL (reference sequence). Trimming shortened V by 4 bases and J by 4 bases, and 10 bases separated the two germline ends. CDR3 sequence: CASSPSGGYGYTF. The CDR3, as DNA: TGTGCCAGCAGCCCTTCGGGGGGCTATGGCTACACCTTC.

This clonotype has a count of ten or more. The V call is TRBV28, the J call TRBJ2-7; perhaps D is TRBD1 or TRBD2 (5 bases each). The germline CDR1 and CDR2 sequences are MDHEN and SYDVKM. The CDR3 has 14 residues. V lost 2 bases to trimming and J lost 4 bases, with 12 bases between them. The CDR3 nucleotides are TGTGCCAGCAGTTTACAGGGACGAACTTACGAGCAGTACTTC. It translates to CASSLQGRTYEQYF.

This clonotype was detected many times. This rearrangement joins TRBV30 to TRBJ1-5; no clear D gene. The CDR3 sequence is 14 residues long. CDR1 is GTSNPN, CDR2 SVGIG, per germline (reference sequence). V was shortened by 4 bases and J by 1 base, with 11 bases between the two germline ends. CDR3 sequence: CAWTPGESNQPQHF. CDR3 bases: TGTGCCTGGACCCCCGGGGAAAGCAATCAGCCCCAGCATTTT.

This clonotype showed up many times. This sequence joins TRBV27 and TRBJ1-2; 8 positions match TRBD1. The junction had 2 bases not matched to a gene; V was cut back by 2 bases and J by 0 bases. CDR1 MNHEY and CDR2 SMNVEV come from the germline V gene (reference sequence). The CDR3 is made up of 15 amino acids. CDR3 residues: CASSLRTGPNYGYTF. The CDR3 coding sequence is TGTGCCAGCAGTTTACGGACAGGGCCTAACTATGGCTACACCTTC.

This clonotype was detected many times. V gene TRBV29-1 combines with J gene TRBJ1-2; D gene uncertain. The length of the CDR3 is 13 residues. Germline-derived CDR1 and CDR2 are SQVTM and ANQGSEA. Trimming removed 7 bases from V and 8 bases from J, with 20 bases in between. The CDR3 loop reads CSAPVIGISGYTF. The CDR3 coding sequence is TGCAGCGCCCCCGTTATAGGCATATCAGGCTACACCTTC.

The J gene is TRBJ2-5, the V gene TRBV28; 8 nucleotides match TRBD2. Germline CDR1 reads MDHEN; CDR2 reads SYDVKM. This CDR3 spans 16 amino acids. J lost 3 bases, V lost 6 bases, and 12 bases had no gene match. This chain's CDR3 is CASRTASGRGKETQYF. The CDR3 nucleotides read TGTGCCAGCAGGACCGCTAGCGGGCGGGGAAAAGAGACCCAGTACTTC.

This clonotype appeared many times. The chain couples TRBV10-3 to TRBJ1-2; maybe TRBD1 (6 bases). Germline V lookup: CDR1 ENHRY, CDR2 SYGVKD. V lost 10 bases and J lost 8, with 23 bases in between. This CDR3 has 14 amino acids. CDR3 nucleotides: TGTGCCAACGGACAGTTGGGGATGGTCGGGGGCTACACCTTC. It specifies CANGQLGMVGGYTF.

Ten or more counts support this clonotype. V usage is TRBV7-8 and J usage is TRBJ2-3; D not resolved. Trimming took off 2 bases at V and 0 bases at J, with 15 bases between the two ends. Germline assignment: CDR1 SGHVS and CDR2 FQNEAQ. This CDR3 has 17 amino acids. In DNA, the CDR3 is TGTGCCAGCAGCTTAAGGGCAGAGTCCACTAGCACAGATACGCAGTATTTT. Translated: CASSLRAESTSTDTQYF.